These 20 T cell receptor beta chains were all obtained from the same sample, sequenced in a study of T cells in Graves' hyperthyroidism and ophthalmopathy. RNA transcripts gave rise to amplified TCR beta CDR3 regions. When the TCR CDR3 underwent first-round RT-PCR, the HTBI primer set was used. Using its own MiXCR run on the multiplex PCR reads, TCRdb lists one record per CDR3 protein. The sample lists about 540,000 distinct CDR3 sequences, 46% occurring once. Sample: peripheral blood or thyroid tissue (not recorded which). These receptors all come from a woman aged 18-30 years with Graves' hyperthyroidism.

Regarding this clonotype: This sequence may be a read error, since a much larger clone differs from it by one base. The chain has TRBV12-3 or TRBV12-4 and TRBJ2-7; D is ambiguous. Trimming removed 6 bases from V and 2 bases from J, with 14 bases in between. The CDR3 spans 14 residues. Here the CDR3 DNA reads TGTGCCAGCAGCCCTTGTCGGCTGACCTACGAGCAGTACTTC. As protein: CASSPCRLTYEQYF.

This clonotype was observed a handful of times. A much bigger clone sits one base away, suggesting this may be a read error. This sequence joins TRBV25-1 and TRBJ2-7; D gene uncertain. The germline V and J ends were trimmed by 6 bases and 2 bases, with 5 bases remaining between them. CDR3 size: 11 residues. Germline CDR1 MGHDK, CDR2 SYGVNS. The CDR3 sequence: CASREAYEQYF. The CDR3 nucleotides read TGTGCCAGCAGGGAAGCCTACGAGCAGTACTTC.

J is TRBJ1-5 and V is TRBV10-3, with D possibly being TRBD1 (5 bases). V lost 5 bases and J lost 6, with 23 bases in between. Looked up from germline, CDR1 is ENHRY and CDR2 is SYGVKD. The CDR3 runs to 17 residues. The CDR3 nucleotides read TGTGCCATCAGTCCGAGGGGAGGGGAAGGGACCACTCAGCCCCAGCATTTT. Protein: CAISPRGGEGTTQPQHF.

In its sample, this clonotype was seen many times. The chain is built from TRBV20-1 and TRBJ2-7, with 9 nucleotides matching TRBD1. The CDR3 has 14 residues. Germline values: CDR1 DFQATT, CDR2 SNEGSKA (reference sequence). With V trimmed by 5 bases and J by 3 bases, 8 bases remained unmatched. CDR3 region: CSARSGTGIYEQYF. CDR3 bases: TGCAGTGCTCGTTCGGGGACAGGGATCTACGAGCAGTACTTC.

The chain has TRBV7-8 and TRBJ2-1; maybe TRBD1 (5 bases). Trimming cost V 6 bases and J 8 bases, with 17 bases left between them. The germline CDR1 and CDR2 sequences are SGHVS and FQNEAQ. The CDR3 totals 14 residues. The CDR3: CASRDNQGSDEQFF. In DNA form, the CDR3 reads TGTGCCAGCAGGGATAATCAGGGTTCGGATGAGCAGTTCTTC.

This clonotype was counted at least ten times. One end of the junction does not line up with germline, which may come from a read error. This chain links TRBV6-5 with TRBJ2-7, with D possibly matching TRBD1 (6 bases). The CDR3 is made up of 12 amino acids. Looked up from germline, CDR1 is MNHEY and CDR2 is SVGAGI. Written as DNA, the CDR3 is TGTGCCAGCAGTGACTCCAGGGGCGAGCAGTACTTC. Encoded protein: CASSDSRGEQYF.

The chain combines TRBV6-6 with TRBJ2-2; D is perhaps TRBD1 (5 bases). The V gene's germline CDR1 is MNHNY and CDR2 SVGAGI (reference sequence). CDR3 length: 15 residues. The V and J ends lost 2 bases and 4 bases respectively, with 11 bases between them. CDR3 coding DNA: TGTGCCAGCAGTTACGGCAGGGCGGTCACCGGGGAGCTGTTTTTT. The encoded protein is CASSYGRAVTGELFF.

The V call is TRBV20-1, the J call TRBJ2-5; tentatively, D is TRBD2 (5 bases). CDR3 length: 15 residues. V was trimmed by 4 bases and J by 7 bases, leaving 22 bases between them. Looked up from germline, CDR1 is DFQATT and CDR2 is SNEGSKA (reference sequence). The DNA for the CDR3 is TGCAGTGCTATTAGAGGGTCGGGTGAAGGAGGGACCCAGTACTTC. Amino acids: CSAIRGSGEGGTQYF.

This clonotype was counted once. The chain has TRBV7-2 and TRBJ2-7; 8 bases map to TRBD1. The CDR3 totals 14 residues. Germline assignment: CDR1 SGHTA and CDR2 FQGNSA. J was trimmed by 5 bases and V by 2 bases; bases with no gene match: 5. The DNA for the CDR3 is TGTGCCAGCAGCTTATGGGAGACAGGGGACGAGCAGTACTTC. Amino acid sequence: CASSLWETGDEQYF.

This clonotype was detected many times. The CDR3 reads CASSPWGGRDNSPLHF. In nucleotides, the CDR3 is TGTGCCAGCAGTCCCTGGGGGGGAAGAGATAATTCACCCCTCCACTTT. V is TRBV12-3 or TRBV12-4 and J is TRBJ1-6; D possibly corresponds to TRBD1 (5 bases). This CDR3 contains 16 residues. Trimming removed 5 bases at V and 5 bases at J, with 16 bases between.

As for this clonotype: Possible read error: a much larger clone is one base away. The rearrangement joins TRBV7-9 to TRBJ1-1; TRBD1 agrees at 8 bases. CDR3 length: 17 residues. Germline assignment: CDR1 SEHNR and CDR2 FQNEAQ (reference sequence). CDR3 amino acids: CASSQLPGQEANTEAFF. CDR3 in DNA: TGCGCCAGCAGCCAGTTACCGGGACAGGAGGCGAACACTGAAGCTTTCTTT.

Ten or more counts support this clonotype. The V call is TRBV7-9, the J call TRBJ2-7; 8 nucleotides align to TRBD1. The germline CDR1 and CDR2 sequences are SEHNR and FQNEAQ (reference sequence). The V segment lost 1 base and the J segment 9 bases; nucleotides outside the gene matches: 8. This CDR3 is built from 14 residues. CDR3 coding DNA: TGTGCCAGCAGCTTAGGGCAGGGGGCTGAGGTGCAGTACTTC. Translated, it gives CASSLGQGAEVQYF.

As for this clonotype: Given a much more abundant clone one base away, this may be a read error. The J gene is TRBJ2-7, the V gene TRBV7-3; the D gene is possibly TRBD1 (5 bases). This CDR3 comprises 14 residues. Per germline, CDR1 SGHTA and CDR2 FQGTGA. As DNA, the CDR3 is TGTGTCAGCAGCTTCGCAGGGTTAACCTACGAGCAGTACTTC. This sequence encodes CVSSFAGLTYEQYF.

The rearrangement uses TRBV2 and TRBJ2-7, with a tentative D call TRBD1 (5 bases). V was trimmed by 9 bases and J by 5 bases, leaving 17 bases between them. The CDR3 contains 13 residues. Germline loops: CDR1 SNHLY, CDR2 FYNNEI. The CDR3 protein is CASLAGRSDEQYF. Here the CDR3 DNA reads TGTGCCAGTTTAGCAGGGCGGTCGGACGAGCAGTACTTC.

Here the CDR3 DNA reads TGTGCCAGCAGACAGAACAGGGGTGGAAACACCATATATTTT. This gives the protein CASRQNRGGNTIYF. The genes are TRBV7-2 and TRBJ1-3, with 7 bases matching TRBD1. The germline V gene encodes CDR1 SGHTA and CDR2 FQGNSA. After removal of 6 bases from V and 3 bases from J, the junction contained 5 bases not matched to a gene. This CDR3 region has 14 residues.

This rearrangement joins TRBV7-2 to TRBJ1-2; D remains unclear. In germline, CDR1 is SGHTA, CDR2 FQGNSA. Trimming stripped 11 bases from V and 9 bases from J, with 19 bases between. The CDR3 sequence is 12 residues long. The CDR3 sequence is CASSSLISRYTF. CDR3 nucleotides: TGTGCCTCCAGCAGCTTAATTTCACGCTACACCTTC.

This clonotype occurred many times. This chain connects TRBV10-3 to TRBJ2-7; D remains unclear. This CDR3 has 14 residues. V shed 0 bases and J shed 3 bases, with 9 bases lying between them. The germline V gene encodes CDR1 ENHRY and CDR2 SYGVKD. The DNA of the CDR3 is TGTGCCATCAGTGAGTCGAGTCTGAGCTACGAGCAGTACTTC. This sequence encodes CAISESSLSYEQYF.

This clonotype has at least ten counts. The rearrangement joins TRBV20-1 to TRBJ1-1; D gene uncertain. The germline CDR1 and CDR2 sequences are DFQATT and SNEGSKA (reference sequence). V was shortened by 0 bases and J by 6 bases, with 8 bases between the two germline ends. The CDR3 covers 12 residues. The CDR3 protein is CSARDSRPEAFF. The CDR3 bases are TGCAGTGCTAGAGATTCAAGGCCTGAAGCTTTCTTT.

In this sample, this clonotype turned up many times. The rearrangement joins TRBV4-1 to TRBJ1-5; 11 positions match TRBD1. There are 16 residues in the CDR3. Germline V CDR1 and CDR2: MGHRA, YSYEKL. Unmatched junction bases numbered 13, after V lost 8 bases and J lost 7 bases. CDR3 nucleotide sequence: TGCGCCAGCTCGCCCCTGGGGGACAGGGGGAGCCAGCCCCAGCATTTT. Amino acids: CASSPLGDRGSQPQHF.

Regarding this clonotype: The CDR3 does not close with the conserved phenylalanine or tryptophan, likely indicating a read error. This sequence joins TRBV27 and TRBJ1-2; TRBD1 agrees at 8 bases. Per germline, CDR1 MNHEY and CDR2 SMNVEV (reference sequence). The CDR3 length is 14 residues. The J segment lost 7 bases and the V segment lost 3 bases, leaving 7 bases of the junction unmatched. The CDR3 region is CASSLDREDPGYTL. The CDR3 DNA sequence: TGTGCCAGCAGTTTGGACAGGGAGGATCCTGGCTACACCCTC.